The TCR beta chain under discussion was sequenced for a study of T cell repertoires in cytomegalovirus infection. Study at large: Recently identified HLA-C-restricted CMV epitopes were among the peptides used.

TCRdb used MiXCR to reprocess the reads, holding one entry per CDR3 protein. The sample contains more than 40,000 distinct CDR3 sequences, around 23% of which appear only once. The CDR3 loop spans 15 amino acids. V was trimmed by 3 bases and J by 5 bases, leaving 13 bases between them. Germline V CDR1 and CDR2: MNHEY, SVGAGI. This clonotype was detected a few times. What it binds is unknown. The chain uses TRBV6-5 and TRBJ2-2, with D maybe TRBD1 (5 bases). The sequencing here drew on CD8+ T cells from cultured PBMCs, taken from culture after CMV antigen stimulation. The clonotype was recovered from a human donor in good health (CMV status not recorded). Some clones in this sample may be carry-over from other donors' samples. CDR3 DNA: TGTGCCAGCAGTTATACCGCAAGGGGAACCGGGGAGCTGTTTTTT. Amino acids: CASSYTARGTGELFF.